This T cell receptor (beta chain) is from a study of a mutant IDH1 vaccine in newly diagnosed glioma. Study overall: Patients had eight vaccinations, in weeks 1, 3, 5, 7, 11, 15, 19 and 23. Treated patients were roughly 60% male, about 38% female, mean age approximately 40 years.

From germline, CDR1 is MNHEY and CDR2 SVGAGI. Unmatched junction bases numbered 7, after V lost 7 bases and J lost 5 bases. CDR3 size: 14 residues. TCRdb keeps only in-frame clones here, not all; method: immunoSEQ multiplex PCR. The sample lists around 56,000 clones, 65% to 90% occurring once. Time point: week 5, during vaccination. Topical imiquimod accompanied each vaccine dose, which consisted of 300 ug of mutant IDH1 20-mer peptide. This clone was observed a single time. Its matching antigen is unknown. Study-wide results and caveats: The authors found pseudoprogression apparently unrelated to changes in top peripheral T cell clonotypes.

V gene TRBV6-5 combines with J gene TRBJ2-7, with TRBD1 matching 11 bases. The sequence was obtained from a woman aged 18-29 years with glioma. Some clones in this sample may be carry-over from other donors' samples. The starting material was PBMCs, obtained from a glioma patient whose treatment included an IDH1 peptide vaccine. The CDR3 protein is CASTRTGGFHEQYF. Written as DNA, the CDR3 is TGTGCCAGCACGCGGACAGGGGGCTTCCACGAGCAGTACTTC.